Listed here are 3 T cell receptor beta chains from one sample, sequenced in a study of cytomegalovirus exposure and HLA in healthy donors. Produced via immunoSEQ multiplex PCR; TCRdb's table is partial and in-frame only. The sample lists around 50,000 clones; over 90% were seen once. The sequencing sample was made of PBMCs. The receptors derive from a woman aged 18-30 years in good health and CMV-seronegative.

This clone has more than one count but fewer than ten. The V gene is TRBV20-1, the J gene TRBJ2-5, with 7 bases lining up with TRBD2. The J segment lost 7 bases and the V segment lost 7 bases, leaving 6 bases of the junction unmatched. CDR1 is DFQATT, CDR2 SNEGSKA, per germline (reference sequence). This CDR3 has 11 amino acids. The CDR3 region has the DNA TGCAGTGTCCTCCAGCGGGGGACCCAGTACTTC. Amino acids: CSVLQRGTQYF.

CDR3 sequence reads: CASSLSLAGVVEETQYF. The CDR3 bases are TGTGCCAGCAGCTTGTCACTAGCGGGAGTCGTTGAGGAGACCCAGTACTTC. The chain employs TRBV7-9 and TRBJ2-5, with 11 bases aligning to TRBD2. The CDR3 length is 17 residues. Germline loops: CDR1 SEHNR, CDR2 FQNEAQ (reference sequence). V was clipped by 3 bases and J by 5 bases; unmatched bases: 11. Complete variable domain (other parts from reference TRBV7-9 and TRBJ2-5): DTGVSQNPRHKITKRGQNVTFRCDPISEHNRLYWYRQTLGQGPEFLTYFQNEAQLEKSRLLSDRFSAERPKGSFSTLEIQRTEQGDSAMYLCASSLSLAGVVEETQYFGPGTRLLVL.

This clone was seen once. This chain connects TRBV11-2 to TRBJ1-1; perhaps TRBD1 as D (5 bases). Germline V CDR1 and CDR2: SGHAT, FQNNGV. The CDR3 is made up of 14 amino acids. V was shortened by 3 bases and J by 3 bases, with 11 bases between the two germline ends. CDR3 sequence: CASSFWRGHTEAFF. The CDR3 DNA sequence: TGTGCCAGCAGCTTTTGGAGGGGCCACACTGAAGCTTTCTTT. Supplemented by reference TRBV11-2 and TRBJ1-1, the full variable domain reads EAGVAQSPRYKIIEKRQSVAFWCNPISGHATLYWYQQILGQGPKLLIQFQNNGVVDDSQLPKDRFSAERLKGVDSTLKIQPAKLEDSAVYLCASSFWRGHTEAFFGQGTRLTVV.